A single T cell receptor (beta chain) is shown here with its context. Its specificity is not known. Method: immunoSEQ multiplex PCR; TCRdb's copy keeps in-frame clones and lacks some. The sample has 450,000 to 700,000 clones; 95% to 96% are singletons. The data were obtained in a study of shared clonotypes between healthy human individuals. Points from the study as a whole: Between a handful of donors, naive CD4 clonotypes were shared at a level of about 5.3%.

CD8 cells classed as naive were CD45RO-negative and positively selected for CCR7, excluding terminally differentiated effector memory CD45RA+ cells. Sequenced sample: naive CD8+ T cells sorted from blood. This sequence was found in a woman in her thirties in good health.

CDR3 loop: CASSQGLAGVEQFF. For the CDR3, the DNA is TGTGCCAGCAGCCAAGGACTAGCGGGAGTTGAGCAGTTCTTC. The chain combines TRBV4-2 with TRBJ2-1; 12 positions match TRBD2. Germline loops: CDR1 LGHNA, CDR2 YNFKEQ. V lost 1 base and J lost 9; bases outside the gene matches: 1. This CDR3 has 14 amino acids.